Listed here are 26 T cell receptor beta chains from one sample, sequenced in a study of blood T cell repertoires in COVID-19. Generated by immunoSEQ multiplex PCR, the TCRdb table keeps only in-frame clones and is missing some. Of hundreds of thousands of clones in the sample, around four fifths were seen once. Sequenced input: peripheral blood. The receptors derive from an older woman with acute or convalescent COVID-19.

The chain has TRBV27 and TRBJ1-5; maybe TRBD1 (5 bases). In germline, CDR1 is MNHEY, CDR2 SMNVEV (reference sequence). The CDR3 extends over 14 amino acids. Trimming left V 6 bases short and J 8 bases short, with 17 bases between. In DNA form, the CDR3 reads TGTGCCAGCAGCAGCAATCGGGGGAGGAAGCCCCAGCATTTT. It is translated as CASSSNRGRKPQHF.

V is TRBV7-2 and J is TRBJ1-5; 9 bases line up with TRBD1. J gave up 5 bases and V 5 bases, and 10 bases lay outside the gene matches. The CDR3 contains 16 residues. CDR1 and CDR2 (germline): SGHTA, FQGNSA. The CDR3 DNA sequence: TGTGCCAGCAGCATAAGACAGGGGGGTTCTTATCAGCCCCAGCATTTT. It specifies CASSIRQGGSYQPQHF.

The V and J genes are TRBV27 and TRBJ1-6, with TRBD1 matching over 12 bases. The CDR3 runs to 18 residues. V shed 4 bases and J 9 bases; nucleotides not matched to a gene: 13. The germline CDR1 and CDR2 sequences are MNHEY and SMNVEV (reference sequence). DNA of the CDR3: TGTGCCAGCAGTTCCGGGACAGGGGGCGCGGGCGGTAGTTCACCCCTCCACTTT. Its protein is CASSSGTGGAGGSSPLHF.

V and J are TRBV3-1 (or the pseudogene TRBV3-2) and TRBJ1-1, with TRBD1 as a possible D gene (6 bases). Germline loops: CDR1 LGHDT, CDR2 YNNKEL (reference sequence). Trimming cost V 0 bases and J 7 bases, with 15 bases left between them. The CDR3 is 15 residues long. DNA of the CDR3: TGTGCCAGCAGCCAAGACTCTGCAGGGGCCGGTGAAGCTTTCTTT. Its translation is CASSQDSAGAGEAFF.

The sample holds one count of this clone. J is TRBJ1-5 and V is TRBV6-2 or TRBV6-3; D gene unclear. The germline V gene encodes CDR1 MNHEY and CDR2 SVGEGT. The V gene lost 5 bases and the J gene lost 2 bases, with 7 bases spanning the gap. There are 13 residues in the CDR3. This chain's CDR3 is CASSPTGNQPQHF. The CDR3 DNA reads as TGTGCCAGCAGTCCAACAGGCAATCAGCCCCAGCATTTT.

V and J are TRBV5-6 and TRBJ2-5; 7 nucleotides match TRBD1. The V gene end was trimmed by 3 bases and the J gene end by 5 bases; junction bases not matched to a gene: 13. The CDR3 extends over 16 amino acids. Germline V gene lookup returns CDR1 SGHDT and CDR2 YYEEEE. The CDR3 loop is CASSSLATGVGETQYF. The CDR3, as DNA: TGTGCCAGCAGCTCCCTAGCCACAGGGGTTGGGGAGACCCAGTACTTC.

The chain joins TRBV2 to TRBJ2-3; 10 nucleotides agree with TRBD2. This CDR3 contains 14 residues. With V trimmed by 9 bases and J by 8 bases, 11 bases remained unmatched. The V gene's germline CDR1 is SNHLY and CDR2 FYNNEI. CDR3 region: CASGGVAGGLTQYF. The CDR3 bases are TGTGCCAGTGGTGGGGTAGCGGGGGGTCTTACGCAGTATTTT.

The rearrangement uses TRBV24-1 and TRBJ1-6; 7 bases match TRBD1. CDR3 length equals 14 residues. After removal of 5 bases from V and 6 bases from J, the junction contained 3 bases not matched to a gene. Germline CDR1 KGHDR, CDR2 SFDVKD. The CDR3 protein is CATSARGPNSPLHF. The CDR3 coding sequence is TGTGCCACCAGTGCGAGGGGGCCTAATTCACCCCTCCACTTT.

The chain links TRBV7-2 to TRBJ1-5; 10 bases are a match to TRBD1. Trimming removed 2 bases from V and 5 bases from J; junction bases left unmatched: 3. The CDR3 is 15 residues long. The V gene's germline CDR1 is SGHTA and CDR2 FQGNSA. CDR3 sequence reads: CASSLRQGADQPQHF. CDR3 nucleotides: TGTGCCAGCAGCTTACGACAGGGGGCCGATCAGCCCCAGCATTTT.

The chain joins TRBV15 to TRBJ1-2; TRBD1 agrees at 7 bases. The V segment lost 5 bases and the J segment 8 bases; nucleotides outside the gene matches: 8. The germline V gene has CDR1 LNHNV and CDR2 YYDKDF (reference sequence). The CDR3 loop spans 13 amino acids. CDR3 sequence reads: CATSHRQGAGYTF. The CDR3 bases are TGTGCCACCAGCCATAGACAGGGTGCGGGCTACACCTTC.

The genes are TRBV5-1 and TRBJ1-6; 10 bases are a match to TRBD1. The germline V gene has CDR1 SGHRS and CDR2 YFSETQ. V lost 3 bases to trimming and J lost 8 bases; unmatched junction nucleotides: 2. CDR3 length: 14 residues. CDR3 protein: CASSSGTGDSPLHF. CDR3 nucleotide sequence: TGCGCCAGCAGCTCCGGGACAGGGGATTCACCCCTCCACTTT.

V usage is TRBV3-1 (or the pseudogene TRBV3-2) and J usage is TRBJ2-3; 8 bases map to TRBD2. J gave up 13 bases and V 4 bases, and 10 bases lay outside the gene matches. Germline CDR1 reads LGHDT; CDR2 reads YNNKEL (reference sequence). The CDR3 is 13 amino acids. CDR3 in DNA: TGTGCCAGCAGCCCCGGGACTAGGATTGGGGAGTATTTT. Amino acids: CASSPGTRIGEYF.

This clone was seen only a few times. The chain links TRBV12-3 or TRBV12-4 to TRBJ1-5; possibly TRBD1 for D (5 bases). The CDR3 covers 13 residues. Trimming cost V 5 bases and J 5 bases, with 10 bases left between them. The CDR3 sequence: CASSSRVHQPQHF. CDR3 bases: TGTGCCAGCAGTAGCAGGGTTCATCAGCCCCAGCATTTT.

This sequence joins TRBV7-2 and TRBJ2-1; weak D call: TRBD2 (5 bases). This CDR3 has 11 amino acids. V was cut by 6 bases and J by 8 bases, with 8 bases left in between. Germline V gene lookup returns CDR1 SGHTA and CDR2 FQGNSA. The CDR3 nucleotides read TGTGCCAGCAGTCCGGGGTATGAGCAGTTCTTC. This codes for CASSPGYEQFF.

The gene calls are TRBV25-1 and TRBJ1-1; tentative D call: TRBD1 (6 bases). With 6 bases removed from V and 4 bases from J, the gap between germline ends came to 15 bases. CDR1 MGHDK and CDR2 SYGVNS come from the germline V gene. The CDR3 runs to 14 residues. CDR3 sequence reads: CASRKGDMITEAFF. The CDR3 region has the DNA TGTGCCAGCAGGAAGGGGGACATGATCACTGAAGCTTTCTTT. Using reference TRBV25-1 and TRBJ1-1 for the parts outside the CDR3, the full variable domain is EADIYQTPRYLVIGTGKKITLECSQTMGHDKMYWYQQDPGMELHLIHYSYGVNSTEKGDLSSESTVSRIRTEHFPLTLESARPSHTSQYLCASRKGDMITEAFFGQGTRLTVV.

V usage is TRBV5-8 and J usage is TRBJ2-7, with TRBD1 as a possible D gene (5 bases). V was trimmed by 2 bases and J by 0 bases, leaving 9 bases between them. This CDR3 region has 14 residues. Germline V gives CDR1 SGHTS, CDR2 YDEGEE. The CDR3: CASSFRQSSYEQYF. In nucleotides, the CDR3 is TGTGCCAGCAGCTTTCGACAGAGCTCCTACGAGCAGTACTTC.

This chain connects TRBV7-8 to TRBJ2-2; D unclear. Trimming took 2 bases from V and 3 from J, leaving 7 bases between them. CDR3 length equals 14 residues. CDR1 is SGHVS, CDR2 FQNEAQ, per germline. As DNA, the CDR3 is TGTGCCAGCAGCTTAATGACACACACCGGGGAGCTGTTTTTT. It translates to CASSLMTHTGELFF.

V gene TRBV28 combines with J gene TRBJ1-5; 7 bases are a match to TRBD1. Per the germline V gene, CDR1 is MDHEN and CDR2 is SYDVKM. The V gene end was trimmed by 4 bases and the J gene end by 7 bases; junction bases not matched to a gene: 10. CDR3 size: 15 residues. CDR3 bases: TGTGCCAGCAGTTCATTAGGGGGCGGAGGGCAGCCCCAGCATTTT. Encoded protein: CASSSLGGGGQPQHF. Full variable domain (remainder filled in from reference TRBV28 and TRBJ1-5): DVKVTQSSRYLVKRTGEKVFLECVQDMDHENMFWYRQDPGLGLRLIYFSYDVKMKEKGDIPEGYSVSREKKERFSLILESASTNQTSMYLCASSSLGGGGQPQHFGDGTRLSIL.

Remarks on this clone: Other DNA sequences in the same sample also yield this CDR3. The rearrangement uses TRBV19 and TRBJ1-6; D ambiguous. CDR1 and CDR2 from the germline V gene are LNHDA and SQIVND (reference sequence). This CDR3 region has 15 residues. V dropped 5 bases and J dropped 0 bases, with 8 bases sitting between them. CDR3 sequence reads: CASSEGSSYNSPLHF. CDR3 DNA: TGTGCCAGTAGTGAGGGAAGCTCCTATAATTCACCCCTCCACTTT.

The genes are TRBV20-1 and TRBJ2-1, with 14 positions matching TRBD2. Trimming at V came to 3 bases and at J to 4 bases, leaving 8 bases not matched to a gene. CDR1 is DFQATT, CDR2 SNEGSKA, per germline (reference sequence). The CDR3 consists of 17 residues. As DNA, the CDR3 is TGCAGTGCTAGTGCCGGGACTAGCGGGGGCCTTTACAATGAGCAGTTCTTC. This codes for CSASAGTSGGLYNEQFF.

V usage is TRBV19 and J usage is TRBJ1-5; D possibly corresponds to TRBD1 (5 bases). CDR1 and CDR2 (germline): LNHDA, SQIVND (reference sequence). CDR3 length: 13 amino acids. Trimming shortened V by 3 bases and J by 4 bases, and 7 bases separated the two germline ends. The CDR3 DNA follows: TGTGCCAGTAGTATGGAGGGGAATCAGCCCCAGCATTTT. Protein: CASSMEGNQPQHF.

The chain is built from TRBV28 and TRBJ2-7, with 8 bases that match TRBD1. Germline CDR1 MDHEN, CDR2 SYDVKM. This CDR3 contains 15 residues. Germline trimming cut 6 bases from V and 2 bases from J; bases unmatched to any gene: 9. The CDR3 sequence: CASSPPGTGAYEQYF. The DNA for the CDR3 is TGTGCCAGCAGCCCCCCTGGGACAGGAGCCTACGAGCAGTACTTC.

This chain uses TRBV4-1 with TRBJ2-2; TRBD2 might be the D (5 bases). Deletions cut 0 bases from V and 5 bases from J, with 13 bases between. This CDR3 has 16 residues. Germline V CDR1 and CDR2: MGHRA, YSYEKL. CDR3 amino acids: CASSQDFEGVTGELFF. CDR3 nucleotides: TGCGCCAGCAGCCAAGATTTCGAGGGAGTGACCGGGGAGCTGTTTTTT.

The rearrangement joins TRBV15 to TRBJ2-1; 7 positions agree with TRBD2. The ends lost 3 bases at V and 2 bases at J; junction bases unmatched: 7. The CDR3 consists of 16 residues. From germline, CDR1 is LNHNV and CDR2 YYDKDF (reference sequence). The CDR3 here is CATSSLGTTTYNEQFF. The CDR3 nucleotides are TGTGCCACCAGCAGCCTTGGGACTACCACCTACAATGAGCAGTTCTTC.

This clone is a singleton in its sample. The chain uses TRBV5-6 and TRBJ2-2; D is unresolved. The CDR3 extends over 14 amino acids. With 0 bases removed from V and 3 bases from J, the gap between germline ends came to 6 bases. Germline V lookup: CDR1 SGHDT, CDR2 YYEEEE. The CDR3, as DNA: TGTGCCAGCAGCTTGGTATCCTACACCGGGGAGCTGTTTTTT. It is translated as CASSLVSYTGELFF.

J is TRBJ2-1 and V is TRBV27, with 7 bases identical to TRBD1. V gave up 8 bases and J gave up 9 bases; unmatched junction bases: 10. This CDR3 contains 13 residues. The germline V gene encodes CDR1 MNHEY and CDR2 SMNVEV (reference sequence). CDR3 protein: CASGLRTGVEQFF. CDR3 sequence (DNA): TGTGCCAGCGGCCTTAGGACAGGAGTTGAGCAGTTCTTC.